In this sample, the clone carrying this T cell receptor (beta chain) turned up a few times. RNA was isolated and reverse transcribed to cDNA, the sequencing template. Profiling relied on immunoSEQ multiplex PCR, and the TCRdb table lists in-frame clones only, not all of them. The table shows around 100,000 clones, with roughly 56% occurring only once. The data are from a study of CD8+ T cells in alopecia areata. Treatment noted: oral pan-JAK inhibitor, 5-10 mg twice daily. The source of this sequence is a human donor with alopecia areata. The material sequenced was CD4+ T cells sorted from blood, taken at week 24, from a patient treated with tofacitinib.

The CDR3 sequence: CASSAGLSYQETQYF. The CDR3 DNA follows: TGTGCCAGCAGCGCCGGACTATCGTACCAAGAGACCCAGTACTTC. The chain recombines TRBV7-2 with TRBJ2-5; a weak D match, TRBD2 (6 bases). The CDR3 loop spans 15 amino acids. Germline CDR1 SGHTA, CDR2 FQGNSA. V was cut by 5 bases and J by 0 bases, with 13 bases left in between.